The rows below give T cell receptor beta chains drawn from one sample of a study of spatial heterogeneity in lung cancer. Using its own MiXCR run on the 5' RACE reads, TCRdb lists one record per CDR3 protein. The profile covers about 100,000 distinct CDR3 sequences, with approximately 4.7% appearing a single time and less than 25% taken by the ten largest. Sequences were derived from lung tumor tissue, sampled at surgery. These receptor sequences come from a male donor with early-stage non-small cell lung cancer. Each CDR3 is given with its conserved first and last residue. D genes are given only for firm matches. Some rows mark clone size as missing; the rest say once, few, many or name a class of expanded clone.

size,V,D,J,CDR3,DNA
many,TRBV20-1,-,TRBJ1-4,CSARDPGWGDEKLFF,TGCAGTGCTAGAGATCCAGGGTGGGGTGATGAAAAACTGTTTTTT
-,TRBV3-1,-,TRBJ2-7,CASSQGLTGGMKDEQYF,TGTGCCAGCAGCCAAGGGCTAACGGGGGGCATGAAGGACGAGCAGTACTTC
many,TRBV12-3/TRBV12-4,-,TRBJ2-7,CASRPGRAHYEQYF,TGTGCCAGCAGACCCGGCCGGGCCCACTACGAGCAGTACTTC
few,TRBV7-2,-,TRBJ2-7,CASSLRSEQYF,TGTGCCAGCAGCTTGAGGAGCGAGCAGTACTTC
-,TRBV2,-,TRBJ1-5,CASSDTGQSNQPQHF,TGTGCCAGCAGTGACACTGGACAGAGCAATCAGCCCCAGCATTTT
many,TRBV6-6,TRBD2,TRBJ2-3,CASSYLGEGLTDTQYF,TGTGCCAGCAGTTATTTGGGGGAGGGCCTGACAGATACGCAGTATTTT
many,TRBV27,TRBD2,TRBJ2-1,CTSPGLAGFSYNEQFF,TGCACCAGCCCCGGACTAGCGGGATTCTCCTACAATGAGCAGTTCTTC
many,TRBV20-1,-,TRBJ1-4,CSARGSLGEKLFF,TGCAGTGCTAGAGGGAGTTTGGGTGAAAAACTGTTTTTT
-,TRBV5-1,TRBD1,TRBJ2-2,CASTKSPGTGSNGELFF,TGCGCCAGCACCAAGTCCCCCGGGACAGGAAGTAATGGGGAGCTGTTTTTT
-,TRBV6-2/TRBV6-3,-,TRBJ2-7,CATRLSLVNEQYF,TGTGCCACCCGACTATCCCTTGTCAACGAGCAGTACTTC
few,TRBV2,-,TRBJ1-1,CASSELVGLNTEAFF,TGTGCCAGCAGTGAATTGGTGGGTTTGAACACTGAAGCTTTCTTT
many,TRBV20-1,-,TRBJ2-1,CSASGSGAYNEQFF,TGCAGTGCTTCTGGGAGTGGTGCCTACAATGAGCAGTTCTTC
many,TRBV28,-,TRBJ2-7,CASSLIPSEQYF,TGTGCCAGCAGTTTAATACCGTCCGAGCAGTACTTC
many,TRBV4-1,-,TRBJ2-1,CASSQVRFSGGITNNEQFF,TGCGCCAGCAGCCAAGTCCGCTTTAGTGGAGGGATAACCAACAATGAGCAGTTCTTC
many,TRBV11-2,-,TRBJ2-3,CASSLDLGVTDTQYF,TGTGCCAGCAGCTTAGACCTGGGGGTGACAGATACGCAGTATTTT
many,TRBV27,TRBD2,TRBJ2-7,CASSLLAGKAYEQYF,TGTGCCAGCAGTTTACTAGCGGGGAAAGCCTACGAGCAGTACTTC
many,TRBV14,TRBD2,TRBJ2-5,CASSPLRGTSGSQETQYF,TGTGCCAGCAGCCCTTTAAGGGGGACTAGCGGATCCCAAGAGACCCAGTACTTC
-,TRBV7-9,TRBD2,TRBJ2-5,CASSRVGAGGTQETQYF,TGTGCCAGCAGCAGAGTGGGCGCGGGAGGCACCCAAGAGACCCAGTACTTC
many,TRBV6-6,TRBD2,TRBJ2-7,CASSYTAWEGYEQYF,TGTGCCAGCAGTTACACGGCGTGGGAGGGCTACGAGCAGTACTTC
-,TRBV20-1,-,TRBJ2-6,CSARRTSGANVLTF,TGCAGTGCCCGACGGACTTCTGGGGCCAACGTCCTGACTTTC
few,TRBV5-1,-,TRBJ2-7,CASSLGSGIYEQYF,TGCGCCAGCAGCTTGGGAAGCGGAATCTACGAGCAGTACTTC
many,TRBV7-8,-,TRBJ1-2,CASSSVGYGYTF,TGTGCCAGCAGCTCGGTTGGCTATGGCTACACCTTC
many,TRBV27,TRBD1,TRBJ2-5,CASSRDRETQYF,TGTGCCAGCAGTCGGGACAGAGAGACCCAGTACTTC
few,TRBV7-9,-,TRBJ2-7,CASSRTTYEQYF,TGTGCCAGCAGCCGGACAACCTACGAGCAGTACTTC
many,TRBV20-1,-,TRBJ2-5,CSVPLGQETQYF,TGCAGTGTCCCCCTAGGACAAGAGACCCAGTACTTC
-,TRBV10-3,-,TRBJ1-2,CAINPGGDYGYTF,TGTGCCATCAACCCGGGGGGTGACTATGGCTACACCTTC
many,TRBV2,TRBD2,TRBJ2-1,CASTGRREGRFF,TGTGCCAGCACCGGACGGCGGGAGGGCCGTTTCTTC
few,TRBV12-3/TRBV12-4,-,TRBJ2-1,CASNYPNYNEQFF,TGTGCCAGCAACTACCCGAATTACAATGAGCAGTTCTTC
many,TRBV5-1,-,TRBJ2-6,CASSLDFGSGANVLTF,TGCGCCAGCAGCTTGGATTTCGGCTCTGGGGCCAACGTCCTGACTTTC
many,TRBV5-1,-,TRBJ1-1,CASSVIQGNTEAFF,TGCGCCAGCAGCGTCATACAGGGGAACACTGAAGCTTTCTTT
-,TRBV3-1,-,TRBJ2-7,CASSQAKTRYEQYF,TGTGCCAGCAGCCAAGCGAAAACTCGCTACGAGCAGTACTTC
many,TRBV10-3,TRBD2,TRBJ2-1,CATQSTSGSVYEQFF,TGTGCCACGCAATCGACTAGCGGGAGTGTATATGAGCAGTTCTTC
-,TRBV7-2,-,TRBJ2-1,CASTNRPGPSREQFF,TGTGCCAGCACCAACCGCCCGGGACCTTCCCGAGAGCAGTTCTTC
many,TRBV20-1,TRBD2,TRBJ2-3,CSARAAGITDTQYF,TGCAGTGCTAGGGCAGCGGGGATCACAGATACGCAGTATTTT
many,TRBV20-1,-,TRBJ2-7,CSAQLGGGSYEQYF,TGCAGTGCTCAACTAGGAGGGGGATCCTACGAGCAGTACTTC
-,TRBV28,-,TRBJ2-7,CASSPGVWAPYEQYF,TGTGCCAGCAGCCCAGGGGTCTGGGCCCCCTACGAGCAGTACTTC
many,TRBV12-3/TRBV12-4,-,TRBJ2-5,CASSFIGGLYETQYF,TGTGCCAGCAGTTTTATCGGGGGACTTTATGAGACCCAGTACTTC
many,TRBV7-8,-,TRBJ2-1,CASSLPRVRSGSYNEQFF,TGTGCCAGCAGCTTACCCCGAGTTAGGAGCGGAAGTTACAATGAGCAGTTCTTC
many,TRBV27,-,TRBJ2-5,CASSARAIGRETQYF,TGTGCCAGCAGTGCCCGAGCGATTGGCAGGGAGACCCAGTACTTC
many,TRBV7-9,-,TRBJ2-1,CASSRTGSSYNEQFF,TGTGCCAGCAGCCGCACAGGGAGCTCCTACAATGAGCAGTTCTTC
many,TRBV7-9,-,TRBJ2-3,CASRDYRALTDTQYF,TGTGCCAGCAGGGACTACAGAGCCCTCACAGATACGCAGTATTTT
many,TRBV18,-,TRBJ2-7,CASSPSLGVRSYEQYF,TGTGCCAGCTCACCTTCACTAGGGGTCAGGTCCTACGAGCAGTACTTC
many,TRBV20-1,-,TRBJ2-7,CSASLGSVYEQYF,TGCAGTGCTAGTCTGGGTTCGGTGTACGAGCAGTACTTC
many,TRBV7-9,-,TRBJ1-6,CASSWGFNSPLHF,TGTGCCAGCAGCTGGGGGTTTAATTCACCCCTCCACTTT
-,TRBV28,-,TRBJ2-5,CASTVGGSSETQYF,TGTGCCAGCACGGTGGGGGGATCCTCGGAGACCCAGTACTTC